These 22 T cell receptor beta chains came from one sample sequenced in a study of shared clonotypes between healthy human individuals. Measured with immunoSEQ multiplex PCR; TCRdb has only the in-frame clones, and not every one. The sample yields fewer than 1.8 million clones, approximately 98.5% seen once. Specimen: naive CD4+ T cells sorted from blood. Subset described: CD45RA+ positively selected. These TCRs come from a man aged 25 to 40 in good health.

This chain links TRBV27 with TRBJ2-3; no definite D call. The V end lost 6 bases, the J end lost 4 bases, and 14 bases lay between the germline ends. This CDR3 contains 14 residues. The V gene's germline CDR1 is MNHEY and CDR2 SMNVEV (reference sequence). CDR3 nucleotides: TGTGCCAGCAGCCGTTTCAACAGACCAGATACGCAGTATTTT. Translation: CASSRFNRPDTQYF.

CDR3 amino acids: CASSSTRGGLDGYTF. CDR3 sequence (DNA): TGTGCCAGCAGCTCTACCAGGGGCGGGTTGGATGGCTACACCTTC. The V and J genes are TRBV11-2 and TRBJ1-2, with D tentatively TRBD1 (6 bases). V lost 4 bases to trimming and J lost 6 bases, with 18 bases between them. The germline gives CDR1 SGHAT, CDR2 FQNNGV. This CDR3 has 15 residues.

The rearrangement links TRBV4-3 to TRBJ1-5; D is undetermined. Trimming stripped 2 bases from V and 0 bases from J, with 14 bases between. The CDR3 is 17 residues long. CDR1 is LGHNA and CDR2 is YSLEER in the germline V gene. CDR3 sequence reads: CASSQSPGGSSNQPQHF. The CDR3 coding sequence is TGCGCCAGCAGCCAAAGCCCCGGCGGCAGTAGCAATCAGCCCCAGCATTTT.

The CDR3 coding sequence is TGCGCCAGCAGCCAAGATGTTCGCCAGGGGGCCGCCTACGAGCAGTACTTC. This codes for CASSQDVRQGAAYEQYF. The chain carries TRBV4-3 and TRBJ2-7; 8 bases line up with TRBD1. Per germline, CDR1 LGHNA and CDR2 YSLEER. Trimming cost V 0 bases and J 2 bases; bases outside gene matches: 9. The CDR3 runs 17 residues.

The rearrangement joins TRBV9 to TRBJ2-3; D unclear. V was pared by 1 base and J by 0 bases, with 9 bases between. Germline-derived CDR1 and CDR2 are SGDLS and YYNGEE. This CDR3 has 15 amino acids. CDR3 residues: CASSVRHTSTDTQYF. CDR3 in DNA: TGTGCCAGCAGCGTACGCCACACTAGCACAGATACGCAGTATTTT.

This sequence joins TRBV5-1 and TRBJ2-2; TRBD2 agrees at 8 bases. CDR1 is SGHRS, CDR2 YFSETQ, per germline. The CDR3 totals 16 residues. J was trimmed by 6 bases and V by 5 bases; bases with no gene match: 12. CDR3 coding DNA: TGCGCCAGCAGGACACTACTAGCGGCTGTCGCCGGGGAGCTGTTTTTT. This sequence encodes CASRTLLAAVAGELFF.

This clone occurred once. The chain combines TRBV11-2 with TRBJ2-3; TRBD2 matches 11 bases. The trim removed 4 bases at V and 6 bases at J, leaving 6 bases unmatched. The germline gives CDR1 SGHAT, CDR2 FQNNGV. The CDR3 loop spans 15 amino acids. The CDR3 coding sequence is TGTGCCAGCAGCTCCACGACTAGCGGGACGGATACGCAGTATTTT. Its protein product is CASSSTTSGTDTQYF. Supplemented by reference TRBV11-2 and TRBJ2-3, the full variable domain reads EAGVAQSPRYKIIEKRQSVAFWCNPISGHATLYWYQQILGQGPKLLIQFQNNGVVDDSQLPKDRFSAERLKGVDSTLKIQPAKLEDSAVYLCASSSTTSGTDTQYFGPGTRLTVL.

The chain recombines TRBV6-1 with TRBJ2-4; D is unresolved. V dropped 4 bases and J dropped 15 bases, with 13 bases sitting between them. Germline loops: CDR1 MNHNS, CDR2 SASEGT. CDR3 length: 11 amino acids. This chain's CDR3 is CASSVPGFRYF. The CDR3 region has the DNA TGTGCCAGCAGTGTTCCAGGCTTTCGGTACTTC.

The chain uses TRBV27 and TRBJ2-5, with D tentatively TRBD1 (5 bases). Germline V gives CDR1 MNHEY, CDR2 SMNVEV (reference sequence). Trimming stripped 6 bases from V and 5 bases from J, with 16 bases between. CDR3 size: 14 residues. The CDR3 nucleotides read TGTGCCAGCAGCCTCAGGTGGGGCGAGGAGACCCAGTACTTC. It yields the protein CASSLRWGEETQYF.

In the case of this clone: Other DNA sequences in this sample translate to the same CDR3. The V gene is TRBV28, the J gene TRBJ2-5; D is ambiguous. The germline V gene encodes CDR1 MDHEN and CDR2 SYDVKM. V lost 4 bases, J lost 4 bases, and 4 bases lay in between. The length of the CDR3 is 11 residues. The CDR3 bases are TGTGCCAGCAGTTCCTTAGAGACCCAGTACTTC. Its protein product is CASSSLETQYF.

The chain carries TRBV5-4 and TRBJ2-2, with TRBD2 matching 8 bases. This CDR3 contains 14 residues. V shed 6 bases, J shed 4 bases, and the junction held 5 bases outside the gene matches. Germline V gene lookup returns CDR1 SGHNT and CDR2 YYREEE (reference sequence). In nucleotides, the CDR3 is TGTGCCAGCAAGCGGGAGCCGGGCACCGGGGAGCTGTTTTTT. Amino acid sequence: CASKREPGTGELFF.

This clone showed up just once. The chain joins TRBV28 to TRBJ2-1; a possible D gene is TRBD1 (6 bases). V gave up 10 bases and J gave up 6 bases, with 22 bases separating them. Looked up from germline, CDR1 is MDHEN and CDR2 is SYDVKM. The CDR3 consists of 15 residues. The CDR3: CATSYPRDIFNEQFF. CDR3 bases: TGTGCCACCTCGTATCCCCGGGACATCTTCAATGAGCAGTTCTTC.

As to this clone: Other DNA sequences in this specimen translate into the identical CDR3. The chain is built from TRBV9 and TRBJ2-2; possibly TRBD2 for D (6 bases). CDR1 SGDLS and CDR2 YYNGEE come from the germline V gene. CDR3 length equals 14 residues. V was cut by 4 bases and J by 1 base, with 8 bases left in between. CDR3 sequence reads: CASSFSGNTGELFF. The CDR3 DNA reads TGTGCCAGCAGCTTTAGCGGGAACACCGGGGAGCTGTTTTTT.

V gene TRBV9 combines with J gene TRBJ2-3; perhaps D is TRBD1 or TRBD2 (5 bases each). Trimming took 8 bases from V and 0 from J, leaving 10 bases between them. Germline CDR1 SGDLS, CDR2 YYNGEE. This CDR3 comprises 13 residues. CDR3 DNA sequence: TGTGCCAGTAACCGGGACAGCACAGATACGCAGTATTTT. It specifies CASNRDSTDTQYF.

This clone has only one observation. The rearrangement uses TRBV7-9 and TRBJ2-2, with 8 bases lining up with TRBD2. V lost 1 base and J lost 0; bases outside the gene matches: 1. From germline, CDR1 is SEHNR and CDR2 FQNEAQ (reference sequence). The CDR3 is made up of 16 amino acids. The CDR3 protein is CASSLVAGTNTGELFF. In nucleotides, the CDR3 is TGTGCCAGCAGCTTAGTAGCGGGGACGAACACCGGGGAGCTGTTTTTT.

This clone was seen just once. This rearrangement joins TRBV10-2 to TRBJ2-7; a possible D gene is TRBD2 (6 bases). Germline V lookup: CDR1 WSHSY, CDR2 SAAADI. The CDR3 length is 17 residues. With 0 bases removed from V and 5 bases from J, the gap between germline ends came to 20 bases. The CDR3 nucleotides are TGCGCCAGCAGTGAGTCGGGGGTAGGAGGGATAGGAAACGAGCAGTACTTC. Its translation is CASSESGVGGIGNEQYF.

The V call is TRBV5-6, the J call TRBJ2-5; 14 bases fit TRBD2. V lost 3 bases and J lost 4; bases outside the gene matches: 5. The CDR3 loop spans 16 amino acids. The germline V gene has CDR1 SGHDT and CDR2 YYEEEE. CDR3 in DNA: TGTGCCAGCAGCTCGACTAGCGGGAGGGCCACAGAGACCCAGTACTTC. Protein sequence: CASSSTSGRATETQYF.

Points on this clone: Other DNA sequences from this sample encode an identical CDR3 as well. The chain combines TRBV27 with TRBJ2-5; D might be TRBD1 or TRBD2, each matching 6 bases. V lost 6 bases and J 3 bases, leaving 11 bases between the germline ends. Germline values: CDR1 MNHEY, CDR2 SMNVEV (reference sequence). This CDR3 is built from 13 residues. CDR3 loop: CASSLRGEETQYF. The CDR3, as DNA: TGTGCCAGCAGCCTAAGGGGGGAAGAGACCCAGTACTTC.

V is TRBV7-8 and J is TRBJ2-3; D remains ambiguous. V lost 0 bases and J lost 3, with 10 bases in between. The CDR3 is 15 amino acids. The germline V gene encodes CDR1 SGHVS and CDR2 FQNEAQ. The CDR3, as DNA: TGTGCCAGCAGCTTAGCGGGTGTGGTGACAGATACGCAGTATTTT. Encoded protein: CASSLAGVVTDTQYF.

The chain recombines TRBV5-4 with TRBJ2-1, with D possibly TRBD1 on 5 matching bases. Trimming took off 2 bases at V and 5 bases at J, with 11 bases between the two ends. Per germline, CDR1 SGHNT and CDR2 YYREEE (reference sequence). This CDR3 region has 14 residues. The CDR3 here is CASSLSRVNNEQFF. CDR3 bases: TGTGCCAGCAGCTTAAGCAGGGTAAACAATGAGCAGTTCTTC.

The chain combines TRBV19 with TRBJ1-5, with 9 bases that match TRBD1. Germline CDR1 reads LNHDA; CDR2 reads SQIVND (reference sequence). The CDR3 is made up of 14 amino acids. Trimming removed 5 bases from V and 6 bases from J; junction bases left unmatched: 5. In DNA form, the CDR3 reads TGTGCCAGTAGTCTCGGGGACAGGGCTCAGCCCCAGCATTTT. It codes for CASSLGDRAQPQHF.

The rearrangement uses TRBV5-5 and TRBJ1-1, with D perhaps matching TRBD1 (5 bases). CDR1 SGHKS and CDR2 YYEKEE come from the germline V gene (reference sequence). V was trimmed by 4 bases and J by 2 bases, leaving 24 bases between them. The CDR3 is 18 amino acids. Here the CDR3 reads CASSQRQIRMLENTEAFF. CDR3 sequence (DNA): TGTGCCAGCAGCCAACGACAGATTCGGATGCTTGAAAACACTGAAGCTTTCTTT.